This T cell receptor (beta chain) was identified during a study of blood T cells in healthy people across ages. Findings and limits, study-wide: The unknown donor CMV status may have confounded expanded clonotype changes. What prevented conclusive comparison of naive and antigen-experienced cells was that PBMCs were unsorted.

A second PCR, run for about 6 to 11 cycles, used a sample-barcoded 5' primer plus a J-beta primer mix. A tag from a template-switch adaptor with 12 random nucleotides marked each cDNA molecule. Each CDR3 protein gets one entry after TCRdb re-called the 5' RACE reads with MiXCR. In the table there are 1.5 million to 1.8 million distinct CDR3 sequences, roughly two fifths of which are singletons. In regard to this clonotype: No antigen is known for it.

The CDR3 totals 15 residues. The ends were cut back, 2 bases at V and 5 bases at J, with 14 bases in the middle. Germline V lookup: CDR1 LGHDT, CDR2 YNNKEL (reference sequence). The origin of this receptor is a woman aged 18-35 years in good health. Sequenced material: blood. The chain is built from TRBV3-1 and TRBJ2-3; D gene ambiguous. CDR3 loop: CASSQLQIGLDTQYF. The CDR3 nucleotides read TGTGCCAGCAGCCAATTACAGATCGGGTTAGATACGCAGTATTTT.